The sequence of this T cell receptor (beta chain) was determined in a study of T cells in localized non-small cell lung cancer. General observations from the study: Across samples, adjacent lung featured a median roughly 60 of the top 100 tumor clones. Investigators sequenced only a single tumor region, leaving heterogeneity possible. Prolonged overall survival went with higher T cell density in the blood. Uninvolved nearby lung showed the greatest T cell clonality, exceeding that found in tumor.

Concerning this clone: What it recognizes is unknown.

The repertoire was sequenced with immunoSEQ multiplex PCR; TCRdb's copy has only in-frame clones and lacks some. The sample yields about 40,000 clones, around 90% seen once. The trim removed 4 bases at V and 0 bases at J, leaving 5 bases unmatched. The CDR3 is 15 residues long. Germline CDR1 reads MNHNS; CDR2 reads SASEGT. The clonotype comes from a woman aged 40 to 75 with stage II lung adenocarcinoma. This specimen was PBMCs, taken before any cancer treatment. V gene TRBV6-1 combines with J gene TRBJ2-7; the match to TRBD2 covers 8 bases. Written as DNA, the CDR3 is TGTGCCAGCAGTGGATCGGGGGGGCGCTCCTACGAGCAGTACTTC. It yields the protein CASSGSGGRSYEQYF.